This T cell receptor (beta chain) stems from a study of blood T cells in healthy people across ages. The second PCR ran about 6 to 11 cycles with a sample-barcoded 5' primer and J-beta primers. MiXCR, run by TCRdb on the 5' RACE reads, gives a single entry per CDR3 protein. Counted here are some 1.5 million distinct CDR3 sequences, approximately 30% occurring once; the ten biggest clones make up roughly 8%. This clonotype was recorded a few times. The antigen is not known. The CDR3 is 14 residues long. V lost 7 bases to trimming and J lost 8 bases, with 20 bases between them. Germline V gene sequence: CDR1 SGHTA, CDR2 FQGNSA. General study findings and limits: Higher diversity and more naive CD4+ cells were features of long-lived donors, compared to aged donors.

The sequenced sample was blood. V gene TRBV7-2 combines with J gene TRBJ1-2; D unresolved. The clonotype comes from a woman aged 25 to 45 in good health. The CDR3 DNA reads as TGTGCCAGCACCGGAAGTACCCAAATGAGCGGCTACACCTTC. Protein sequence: CASTGSTQMSGYTF.